The 5 T cell receptor beta chains given below trace back to one sample, sequenced in a study of beta chain features in type 1 diabetes. All of the isolated RNA was reverse transcribed, so expressed TCRB transcripts were sequenced. Sequenced by immunoSEQ multiplex PCR; TCRdb stores in-frame clones only, minus some. Of under 400,000 clones in the sample, over 9.5% were seen once. The specimen sequenced was naive CD4+ T cells from blood. The receptors shown here come from a man younger than 35 in good health.

This clone was found a few times. The rearrangement uses TRBV28 and TRBJ2-7, with 9 positions matching TRBD2. V shed 2 bases, J shed 5 bases, and the junction held 7 bases outside the gene matches. The germline CDR1 and CDR2 sequences are MDHEN and SYDVKM. This CDR3 contains 15 residues. CDR3 sequence: CASSLRSLAGNEQYF. Here the CDR3 DNA reads TGTGCCAGCAGTTTACGGAGTCTAGCGGGGAACGAGCAGTACTTC.

This clone was picked up a small number of times. V usage is TRBV25-1 and J usage is TRBJ1-1, with D uncertain. Trimming took off 5 bases at V and 5 bases at J, with 15 bases between the two ends. The CDR3 has 14 amino acids. CDR1 MGHDK and CDR2 SYGVNS come from the germline V gene. This CDR3 reads CASSTPGLGTEAFF. The CDR3 bases are TGTGCCAGCAGTACCCCGGGGTTAGGTACTGAAGCTTTCTTT.

In this sample, this clone turned up a few times. This sequence joins TRBV4-3 and TRBJ2-1; 7 nucleotides match TRBD2. Germline assignment: CDR1 LGHNA and CDR2 YSLEER. V gave up 4 bases and J gave up 6 bases; unmatched junction bases: 9. This CDR3 is built from 15 residues. CDR3 sequence (DNA): TGCGCCAGCAGCCGCCTCGGGGGGACGAGCAATGAGCAGTTCTTC. It codes for CASSRLGGTSNEQFF.

The chain is built from TRBV6-6 and TRBJ1-1, with 7 bases lining up with TRBD1. The germline gives CDR1 MNHNY, CDR2 SVGAGI (reference sequence). After removal of 2 bases from V and 1 base from J, the junction contained 1 base not matched to a gene. This CDR3 has 14 amino acids. Here the CDR3 reads CASSYEGANTEAFF. CDR3 bases: TGTGCCAGCAGTTACGAGGGGGCGAACACTGAAGCTTTCTTT.

The genes are TRBV18 and TRBJ2-1, with TRBD2 matching 14 bases. Looked up from germline, CDR1 is KGHSH and CDR2 is LQKENI. CDR3 size: 17 residues. Trimming took 3 bases from V and 9 from J; bases not matched to a gene: 10. The CDR3 reads CASSPPHGTSGSSEQFF. In nucleotides, the CDR3 is TGTGCCAGCTCACCCCCTCACGGGACTAGCGGGAGTAGTGAGCAGTTCTTC.